Following are 27 T cell receptor beta chains from one sample sequenced in a study of tumor-infiltrating lymphocytes in localized non-small cell lung cancer. Sequencing used immunoSEQ multiplex PCR; TCRdb keeps in-frame clones, though not all of them. Among tens of thousands of clones, approximately 64% were seen once, and the ten largest hold over 5%. The sequenced sample was lung tumor tissue. All receptors come from a human donor with non-small cell lung cancer.

The chain joins TRBV9 to TRBJ2-2; no firm D call. Germline CDR1 and CDR2: SGDLS and YYNGEE. The V and J ends lost 3 bases and 5 bases respectively, with 8 bases between them. The CDR3 sequence is 13 residues long. The chain's CDR3 is CASSAFGTGELFF. For the CDR3, the DNA is TGTGCCAGCAGCGCTTTTGGAACCGGGGAGCTGTTTTTT.

This chain links TRBV18 with TRBJ2-2; weak D call: TRBD1 (5 bases). V was pared by 3 bases and J by 4 bases, with 9 bases between. There are 14 residues in the CDR3. Per germline, CDR1 KGHSH and CDR2 LQKENI. This chain's CDR3 is CASSPDRPTGELFF. In DNA form, the CDR3 reads TGTGCCAGCTCACCCGACAGACCCACCGGGGAGCTGTTTTTT. Supplemented by reference TRBV18 and TRBJ2-2, the full variable domain reads NAGVMQNPRHLVRRRGQEARLRCSPMKGHSHVYWYRQLPEEGLKFMVYLQKENIIDESGMPKERFSAEFPKEGPSILRIQQVVRGDSAAYFCASSPDRPTGELFFGEGSRLTVL.

This clone was observed a handful of times. The rearrangement joins TRBV2 to TRBJ2-7; perhaps TRBD2 as D (5 bases). Germline CDR1 reads SNHLY; CDR2 reads FYNNEI. Trimming pared 8 bases from V and 6 bases from J, leaving 14 bases between. The CDR3 has 12 amino acids. The CDR3 here is CASADYVREQYF. The CDR3 nucleotides read TGTGCCAGCGCCGACTACGTCCGCGAGCAGTACTTC. Filled out from reference TRBV2 and TRBJ2-7, the complete variable domain reads EPEVTQTPSHQVTQMGQEVILRCVPISNHLYFYWYRQILGQKVEFLVSFYNNEISEKSEIFDDQFSVERPDGSNFTLKIRSTKLEDSAMYFCASADYVREQYFGPGTRLTVT.

The V call is TRBV5-1, the J call TRBJ2-7, with D possibly being TRBD1 or TRBD2 (5 bases each). This CDR3 has 12 residues. The germline CDR1 and CDR2 sequences are SGHRS and YFSETQ. Trimming took off 4 bases at V and 6 bases at J, with 11 bases between the two ends. Here the CDR3 reads CASSRGTGEQYF. The CDR3 DNA follows: TGCGCCAGCAGCAGAGGGACGGGCGAGCAGTACTTC.

The chain uses TRBV6-1 and TRBJ1-3; no reliable D call. Germline V gives CDR1 MNHNS, CDR2 SASEGT. The V end lost 3 bases, the J end lost 2 bases, and 20 bases lay between the germline ends. The CDR3 runs to 18 residues. The CDR3 loop is CASSDLAGRWPAGNTIYF. The CDR3, as DNA: TGTGCCAGCAGTGACTTGGCAGGTCGGTGGCCGGCTGGAAACACCATATATTTT.

CDR3 sequence: CSVGEGRGETQYF. The CDR3 coding sequence is TGCAGCGTTGGGGAAGGGAGGGGAGAGACCCAGTACTTC. The chain couples TRBV29-1 to TRBJ2-5, with 7 positions matching TRBD2. Germline trimming cut 4 bases from V and 4 bases from J; bases unmatched to any gene: 6. Germline V gives CDR1 SQVTM, CDR2 ANQGSEA. This CDR3 is 13 amino acids long.

The rearrangement links TRBV5-1 to TRBJ2-1, with D perhaps matching TRBD1 (6 bases). V dropped 4 bases and J dropped 6 bases, with 14 bases sitting between them. The CDR3 is made up of 14 amino acids. CDR1 SGHRS and CDR2 YFSETQ come from the germline V gene. The CDR3 reads CASSPGTFGNEQFF. CDR3 nucleotides: TGCGCCAGCAGCCCCGGGACATTCGGCAATGAGCAGTTCTTC.

V and J are TRBV10-1 and TRBJ2-3; the D is unclear. The CDR3 contains 15 residues. Trimming took 0 bases from V and 1 from J, leaving 8 bases between them. CDR1 and CDR2 (germline): WNHNN, SYGVQD (reference sequence). The CDR3 region is CASSESGDGTDTQYF. For the CDR3, the DNA is TGCGCCAGCAGTGAGTCTGGGGATGGCACAGATACGCAGTATTTT.

The rearrangement joins TRBV10-2 to TRBJ2-2; 8 bases are shared with TRBD1. Germline trimming cut 4 bases from V and 5 bases from J; bases unmatched to any gene: 6. Germline V gene data show CDR1 as WSHSY and CDR2 as SAAADI. The CDR3 is 15 amino acids. The CDR3 nucleotides are TGCGCCAGCAGTGGCGCGAGACAGGGGACCGGGGAGCTGTTTTTT. Protein product: CASSGARQGTGELFF.

This clone ranks as medium-sized. The chain carries TRBV6-1 and TRBJ1-1, with a tentative D call TRBD1 (5 bases). The CDR3 is 15 amino acids. Looked up from germline, CDR1 is MNHNS and CDR2 is SASEGT. V lost 3 bases and J lost 0, with 11 bases in between. CDR3 sequence: CASSDRTYMNTEAFF. The CDR3 DNA sequence: TGTGCCAGCAGTGACAGGACATATATGAACACTGAAGCTTTCTTT.

This chain links TRBV6-1 with TRBJ2-3; 12 bases fit TRBD2. The CDR3 runs 15 residues. CDR1 is MNHNS, CDR2 SASEGT, per germline. The trim removed 0 bases at V and 6 bases at J, leaving 1 base unmatched. CDR3 residues: CASSEATSGSDTQYF. The CDR3 DNA is TGTGCCAGCAGTGAAGCGACTAGCGGGAGTGATACGCAGTATTTT.

This clone was recorded a few times. This chain uses TRBV5-4 with TRBJ2-5; 7 positions match TRBD1. Germline V lookup: CDR1 SGHNT, CDR2 YYREEE (reference sequence). J was trimmed by 2 bases and V by 4 bases; bases with no gene match: 2. The CDR3 contains 13 residues. The CDR3 nucleotides read TGTGCCAGCAGCCCGGGACAGCAAGAGACCCAGTACTTC. Its protein is CASSPGQQETQYF.

The chain carries TRBV7-8 and TRBJ1-3; D perhaps matches TRBD1 (6 bases). CDR1 SGHVS and CDR2 FQNEAQ come from the germline V gene. The CDR3 extends over 14 amino acids. V lost 5 bases to trimming and J lost 4 bases, with 12 bases between them. The CDR3: CASSPTGLGNTIYF. The CDR3 DNA sequence: TGTGCCAGCAGCCCCACAGGGCTGGGAAACACCATATATTTT.

The V gene is TRBV29-1, the J gene TRBJ2-1; TRBD2 agrees at 8 bases. The length of the CDR3 is 16 residues. Germline trimming cut 3 bases from V and 1 base from J; bases unmatched to any gene: 8. CDR1 and CDR2 from the germline V gene are SQVTM and ANQGSEA. The CDR3 bases are TGCAGCGTTGACCCTCCGGGAGGGGTGTCCTACAATGAGCAGTTCTTC. Amino acid sequence: CSVDPPGGVSYNEQFF.

In this sample, this clone turned up a few times. The chain is built from TRBV6-5 and TRBJ1-4; TRBD1 matches at 9 bases. V lost 5 bases, J lost 8 bases, and 6 bases stayed unmatched. The CDR3 runs 14 residues. Germline V gene sequence: CDR1 MNHEY, CDR2 SVGAGI. The CDR3 sequence: CASSRDREKEKLFF. In DNA form, the CDR3 reads TGTGCCAGCAGTCGGGACAGGGAAAAAGAAAAACTGTTTTTT.

The V call is TRBV5-1, the J call TRBJ1-1; perhaps TRBD1 as D (6 bases). CDR1 and CDR2 (germline): SGHRS, YFSETQ. With 4 bases removed from V and 2 bases from J, the gap between germline ends came to 15 bases. CDR3 length: 15 residues. CDR3 amino acids: CASSTAGHTNTEAFF. CDR3 in DNA: TGCGCCAGCAGCACGGCGGGACACACTAACACTGAAGCTTTCTTT. The full variable domain, in which reference TRBV5-1 and TRBJ1-1 provide the parts outside the CDR3, is KAGVTQTPRYLIKTRGQQVTLSCSPISGHRSVSWYQQTPGQGLQFLFEYFSETQRNKGNFPGRFSGRQFSNSRSEMNVSTLELGDSALYLCASSTAGHTNTEAFFGQGTRLTVV.

The V call is TRBV28, the J call TRBJ1-5; 8 bases match TRBD1. The CDR3 is 14 amino acids. After removal of 6 bases from V and 5 bases from J, the junction contained 6 bases not matched to a gene. The germline gives CDR1 MDHEN, CDR2 SYDVKM. The CDR3 here is CASSSDRDHQPQHF. Written as DNA, the CDR3 is TGTGCCAGCAGCTCGGACAGGGACCATCAGCCCCAGCATTTT.

The rearrangement uses TRBV27 and TRBJ1-4, with 8 positions matching TRBD1. The V segment lost 4 bases and the J segment 6 bases; nucleotides outside the gene matches: 13. From germline, CDR1 is MNHEY and CDR2 SMNVEV (reference sequence). The CDR3 covers 17 residues. The CDR3 here is CASSSGRGLGGDEKLFF. CDR3 DNA: TGTGCCAGCAGTTCGGGCAGGGGGCTGGGAGGGGATGAAAAACTGTTTTTT.

The CDR3 sequence: CASSPLIGGTGDEQFF. As DNA, the CDR3 is TGCGCCAGCAGCCCACTCATCGGTGGCACTGGAGATGAGCAGTTCTTC. This chain uses TRBV4-1 with TRBJ2-1; D not resolved. Germline CDR1 and CDR2: MGHRA and YSYEKL. The CDR3 is 16 residues long. Trimming took 4 bases from V and 8 from J, leaving 21 bases between them.

The genes are TRBV5-1 and TRBJ2-1; D remains ambiguous. Trimming pared 1 base from V and 3 bases from J, leaving 8 bases between. This CDR3 is 14 amino acids long. From germline, CDR1 is SGHRS and CDR2 YFSETQ. This chain's CDR3 is CASSLTAIYNEQFF. CDR3 nucleotide sequence: TGCGCCAGCAGCTTGACAGCGATCTACAATGAGCAGTTCTTC. Full variable domain (outside the CDR3, taken from reference TRBV5-1 and TRBJ2-1): KAGVTQTPRYLIKTRGQQVTLSCSPISGHRSVSWYQQTPGQGLQFLFEYFSETQRNKGNFPGRFSGRQFSNSRSEMNVSTLELGDSALYLCASSLTAIYNEQFFGPGTRLTVL.

The chain combines TRBV6-1 with TRBJ1-5, with unresolved D. The V end was cut by 2 bases, the J end by 4 bases, with 6 bases between. This CDR3 contains 13 residues. Germline CDR1 is MNHNS and CDR2 is SASEGT. CDR3 DNA: TGTGCCAGCAGTGAATCATTTAATCAGCCCCAGCATTTT. Its translation is CASSESFNQPQHF.

This clone is classed as medium-sized (0.01 to 0.1%). The rearrangement joins TRBV6-5 to TRBJ2-5; TRBD2 agrees at 8 bases. The trim removed 7 bases at V and 4 bases at J, leaving 11 bases unmatched. CDR1 and CDR2 (germline): MNHEY, SVGAGI. This CDR3 spans 15 amino acids. The CDR3 region is CASNGGPGRGETQYF. Here the CDR3 DNA reads TGTGCCAGCAACGGGGGGCCCGGGAGGGGAGAGACCCAGTACTTC.

This rearrangement joins TRBV5-6 to TRBJ1-3; D not certain. The CDR3 consists of 15 residues. Germline CDR1 SGHDT, CDR2 YYEEEE. V lost 0 bases to trimming and J lost 0 bases, with 7 bases between them. The CDR3 DNA is TGTGCCAGCAGCTTGGGGACTCCCTCTGGAAACACCATATATTTT. Protein sequence: CASSLGTPSGNTIYF. The entire variable domain, with the rest obtained from reference TRBV5-6 and TRBJ1-3, is as follows: DAGVTQSPTHLIKTRGQQVTLRCSPKSGHDTVSWYQQALGQGPQFIFQYYEEEERQRGNFPDRFSGHQFPNYSSELNVNALLLGDSALYLCASSLGTPSGNTIYFGEGSWLTVV.

This clone is labeled as medium-sized (0.01 to 0.1%). The chain has TRBV13 and TRBJ2-7, with TRBD2 matching over 11 bases. This CDR3 has 14 amino acids. Trimming removed 6 bases from V and 2 bases from J; junction bases left unmatched: 3. Per the germline V gene, CDR1 is PRHDT and CDR2 is FYEKMQ (reference sequence). CDR3: CASSLLAGAYEQYF. CDR3 sequence (DNA): TGTGCCAGCAGTTTACTAGCGGGAGCCTACGAGCAGTACTTC. The variable domain in full, completed from reference TRBV13 and TRBJ2-7, reads AAGVIQSPRHLIKEKRETATLKCYPIPRHDTVYWYQQGPGQDPQFLISFYEKMQSDKGSIPDRFSAQQFSDYHSELNMSSLELGDSALYFCASSLLAGAYEQYFGPGTRLTVT.

V is TRBV6-6 and J is TRBJ2-1; D assignment may be TRBD1 or TRBD2 (5 bases each). There are 15 residues in the CDR3. Germline V gives CDR1 MNHNY, CDR2 SVGAGI (reference sequence). Trimming removed 0 bases from V and 5 bases from J, with 11 bases in between. For the CDR3, the DNA is TGTGCCAGCAGTTACTCGAGGGGTAGGCACAATGAGCAGTTCTTC. Amino acids: CASSYSRGRHNEQFF.

This clone showed up just a few times. The chain uses TRBV18 and TRBJ1-5, with 7 bases that match TRBD1. V lost 3 bases to trimming and J lost 5 bases; unmatched junction nucleotides: 1. The V gene's germline CDR1 is KGHSH and CDR2 LQKENI. This CDR3 is 13 amino acids long. For the CDR3, the DNA is TGTGCCAGCTCACCCGGACAGGATCAGCCCCAGCATTTT. Translated, it gives CASSPGQDQPQHF.

The chain is built from TRBV11-2 and TRBJ2-7; D possibly uses TRBD1 or TRBD2 (5 bases each). The CDR3 is 14 amino acids. The germline CDR1 and CDR2 sequences are SGHAT and FQNNGV. V was cut by 5 bases and J by 7 bases, with 18 bases left in between. DNA for the CDR3: TGTGCCAGCAGCGCCCGGGGCCCGTCAGAGGAGCAGTACTTC. Amino acid sequence: CASSARGPSEEQYF.